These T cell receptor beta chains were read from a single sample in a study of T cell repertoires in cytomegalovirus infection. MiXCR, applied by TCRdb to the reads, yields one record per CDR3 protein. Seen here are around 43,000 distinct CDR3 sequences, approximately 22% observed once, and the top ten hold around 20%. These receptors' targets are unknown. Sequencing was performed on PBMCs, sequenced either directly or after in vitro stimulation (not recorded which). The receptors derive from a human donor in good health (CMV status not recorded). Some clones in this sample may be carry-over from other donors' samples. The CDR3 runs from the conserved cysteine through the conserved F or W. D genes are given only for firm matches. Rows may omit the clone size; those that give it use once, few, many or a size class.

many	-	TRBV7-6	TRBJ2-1	CASSPFPDYENEQFF	TGTGCCAGCAGCCCCTTCCCCGACTACGAGAATGAGCAGTTCTTC
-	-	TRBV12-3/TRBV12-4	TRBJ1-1	CASSGGRVGEAFF	TGTGCCAGCAGCGGGGGGCGGGTAGGGGAAGCTTTCTTT
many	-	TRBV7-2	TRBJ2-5	CASSSFGGAAGETQYF	TGTGCCAGCAGCTCATTTGGGGGTGCGGCCGGAGAGACCCAGTACTTC
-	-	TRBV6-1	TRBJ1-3	CASSELRTGNTMYF	TGTGCCAGCAGTGAGCTGAGGACTGGAAACACCATGTATTTT
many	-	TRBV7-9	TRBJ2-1	CASSLSSSYNEQFF	TGTGCCAGCAGCTTAAGTAGCTCCTACAATGAGCAGTTCTTC
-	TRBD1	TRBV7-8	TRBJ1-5	CASSSDRLDSNQPQHF	TGTGCCAGCAGCTCGGACAGGCTTGATAGCAATCAGCCCCAGCATTTT
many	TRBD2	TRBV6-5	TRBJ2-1	CASSTTSGSLDEQFF	TGTGCCAGCAGTACGACTAGCGGGAGTCTGGATGAGCAGTTCTTC
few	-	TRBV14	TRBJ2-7	CASSQGGPYEQYF	TGTGCCAGCAGCCAAGGGGGACCCTACGAGCAGTACTTC
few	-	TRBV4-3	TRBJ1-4	CASSQEGGQAIKLFF	TGCGCCAGCAGCCAAGAGGGGGGGCAGGCCATTAAACTGTTTTTT
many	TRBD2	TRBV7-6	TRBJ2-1	CASSLDTSGGGLEQFF	TGTGCCAGCAGCTTAGACACTAGCGGGGGGGGCCTTGAGCAGTTCTTC
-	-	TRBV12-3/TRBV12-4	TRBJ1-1	CASSSPGGLNTEAFF	TGTGCCAGCAGTTCCCCTGGGGGACTGAACACTGAAGCTTTCTTT
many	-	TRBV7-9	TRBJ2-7	CASSFAGARNEQYF	TGTGCCAGCAGCTTCGCGGGGGCGAGGAACGAGCAGTACTTC
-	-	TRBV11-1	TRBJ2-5	CASSPEQQGTEETQYF	TGTGCCAGCAGTCCTGAACAACAGGGTACCGAGGAGACCCAGTACTTC